This TCR beta chain is drawn from a study of blood T cell repertoires in COVID-19. As for the study in general: Spain, Italy and the United States supplied samples that represented acute and convalescent COVID-19. From T cells, B-cell-depleted T cells, or PBMCs came the material, which was cDNA or gDNA.

The CDR3 is 17 amino acids. The germline V gene encodes CDR1 MRHNA and CDR2 SNTAGT. Trimming removed 11 bases from V and 0 bases from J, with 20 bases in between. Sequenced by immunoSEQ multiplex PCR; TCRdb stores in-frame clones only, minus some. Of about 71,000 clones listed, around nine tenths are singletons. The receptor's source is a woman aged 18-30 years with acute or convalescent COVID-19. Sequenced: peripheral blood. The V call is TRBV6-4, the J call TRBJ1-6; maybe TRBD1 (5 bases). The CDR3 loop is CAGNNKWGSSYNSPLHF. The CDR3, as DNA: TGTGCCGGGAACAATAAATGGGGCAGCTCCTATAATTCACCCCTCCACTTT.